One T cell receptor (beta chain) is described in this entry. Its antigen remains unidentified. CDR3 length: 17 amino acids. Unmatched junction bases numbered 16, after V lost 4 bases and J lost 8 bases. The germline gives CDR1 GTSNPN, CDR2 SVGIG (reference sequence). This record belongs to a study of beta chain features in type 1 diabetes. Study-wide results and caveats: Any HLA effect on TCRB rearrangement was left unresolved by small sub-analyses.

Of the isolated RNA, all was reverse transcribed, and so the sequenced material was expressed TCRB transcripts. Only in-frame clones appear in the TCRdb table, and some are missing; sequencing was by immunoSEQ multiplex PCR. Counted here are 350,000 to 400,000 clones, approximately 15% occurring once; the ten biggest clones make up approximately 0.019%. The sequence was collected from a woman between 18 and 29 years old in good health. The chain links TRBV30 to TRBJ2-1; 11 nucleotides align to TRBD2. The specimen sequenced was naive CD4+ T cells from blood. CDR3 in amino acids: CAWTLAGGPSGTDEQFF. The CDR3 DNA is TGTGCCTGGACGTTAGCGGGAGGGCCCTCGGGGACCGATGAGCAGTTCTTC.